Listed here are 20 T cell receptor beta chains from one sample, sequenced in a study of shared clonotypes between healthy human individuals. The protocol was immunoSEQ multiplex PCR, while the TCRdb copy is restricted to in-frame clones and leaves out a portion. In the table there are some 2.1 million clones, 80% to 95% of which are singletons. Cells designated naive CD8 were CD45RO-negative and were positively selected for CCR7, with terminally differentiated effector memory CD45RA+ cells excluded. Sample: naive CD8+ T cells from PBMCs. The receptors shown here come from a man between 18 and 29 years old in good health. Some clones in this sample may be carry-over from other donors' samples.

Note on this clone: Mismatch with germline at one junction end may stem from a read error. The gene calls are TRBV5-1 and TRBJ2-5; no firm D call. Germline V gene lookup returns CDR1 SGHRS and CDR2 YFSETQ. The CDR3 is 9 amino acids. The CDR3 loop reads CASSLVGNF. The CDR3 bases are TGCGCCAGCAGCTTGGTTGGTAACTTC.

V and J are TRBV29-1 and TRBJ1-1, with D tentatively TRBD1 (6 bases). Between the trimmed V and J ends, which lost 5 bases and 5 bases, there was a span of 18 bases. Germline V lookup: CDR1 SQVTM, CDR2 ANQGSEA. The CDR3 has 14 amino acids. In DNA form, the CDR3 reads TGCAGCGTTCGGGACCCACAGGGATGGACTGAAGCTTTCTTT. Translated: CSVRDPQGWTEAFF.

Worth noting for this clone: In the same sample, other DNA sequences code for this CDR3. This sequence joins TRBV9 and TRBJ2-7; 7 nucleotides align to TRBD1. The germline gives CDR1 SGDLS, CDR2 YYNGEE. Trimming at V came to 0 bases and at J to 5 bases, leaving 5 bases not matched to a gene. This CDR3 is built from 14 residues. CDR3 sequence: CASSVGTGLNEQYF. CDR3 bases: TGTGCCAGCAGCGTAGGGACAGGTCTCAACGAGCAGTACTTC.

The chain recombines TRBV9 with TRBJ1-2; D gene uncertain. The CDR3 loop spans 14 amino acids. V was pared by 3 bases and J by 6 bases, with 15 bases between. Germline V gene sequence: CDR1 SGDLS, CDR2 YYNGEE. The CDR3 DNA sequence: TGTGCCAGCAGCGCCCGGTCGGGGATCGATGGCTACACCTTC. Its translation: CASSARSGIDGYTF.

With respect to this clone: The sample has other DNA sequences that encode this CDR3 too. The chain links TRBV27 to TRBJ2-1, with 11 nucleotides matching TRBD2. In germline, CDR1 is MNHEY, CDR2 SMNVEV (reference sequence). V trimming: 5 bases; J trimming: 2 bases; junction bases outside the gene matches: 5. The CDR3 loop spans 16 amino acids. DNA for the CDR3: TGTGCCAGCAGTCCGAGACTAGCGGGGCCCTACAATGAGCAGTTCTTC. Residues: CASSPRLAGPYNEQFF.

This clone occurred once. The V and J genes are TRBV10-3 and TRBJ1-1; 7 nucleotides match TRBD1. The CDR3 is 15 residues long. The germline V gene has CDR1 ENHRY and CDR2 SYGVKD. V was clipped by 3 bases and J by 1 base; unmatched bases: 5. For the CDR3, the DNA is TGTGCCATCAGTGACAAGACAGGGAGGAACACTGAAGCTTTCTTT. As protein: CAISDKTGRNTEAFF.

This sequence joins TRBV9 and TRBJ2-1; no definite D call. Trimming cost V 0 bases and J 9 bases, with 7 bases left between them. This CDR3 has 12 residues. The germline V gene encodes CDR1 SGDLS and CDR2 YYNGEE. CDR3 residues: CASSVGYGEQFF. CDR3 nucleotides: TGTGCCAGCAGCGTAGGGTATGGTGAGCAGTTCTTC.

CDR3 amino acids: CATTGGLAGDTGELFF. CDR3 bases: TGTGCCACCACGGGCGGGCTAGCGGGAGACACCGGGGAGCTGTTTTTT. The V and J genes are TRBV10-3 and TRBJ2-2, with 10 bases fitting TRBD2. The germline V gene encodes CDR1 ENHRY and CDR2 SYGVKD. Trimming cost V 10 bases and J 3 bases; bases outside gene matches: 11. The CDR3 loop spans 16 amino acids.

The chain employs TRBV29-1 and TRBJ2-3; D possibly corresponds to TRBD2 (6 bases). Germline loops: CDR1 SQVTM, CDR2 ANQGSEA. The CDR3 runs to 14 residues. V dropped 5 bases and J dropped 3 bases, with 15 bases sitting between them. The CDR3 region has the DNA TGCAGCGTTAGAGCCGGGACTTTGACAGATACGCAGTATTTT. Its translation is CSVRAGTLTDTQYF.

This clone was detected only a few times. Other DNA sequences in the sample encode the same CDR3. V and J are TRBV27 and TRBJ2-7; TRBD1 aligns across 7 bases. V lost 5 bases, J lost 2 bases, and 3 bases stayed unmatched. CDR1 MNHEY and CDR2 SMNVEV come from the germline V gene (reference sequence). The CDR3 consists of 13 residues. CDR3 in DNA: TGTGCCAGCAGTCCGGGACAGACCTACGAGCAGTACTTC. Translation: CASSPGQTYEQYF.

The chain carries TRBV4-1 and TRBJ2-2; weak D call: TRBD2 (6 bases). The CDR3 is 14 residues long. The V gene lost 3 bases and the J gene lost 4 bases, with 9 bases spanning the gap. Germline V lookup: CDR1 MGHRA, CDR2 YSYEKL. This CDR3 reads CASSQGLFTGELFF. In nucleotides, the CDR3 is TGCGCCAGCAGCCAGGGACTGTTCACCGGGGAGCTGTTTTTT.

The chain uses TRBV15 and TRBJ2-7; D assignment may be TRBD1 or TRBD2 (5 bases each). In germline, CDR1 is LNHNV, CDR2 YYDKDF (reference sequence). The ends were cut back, 1 base at V and 3 bases at J, with 10 bases in the middle. CDR3 length equals 14 residues. This chain's CDR3 is CATSRVRGGYEQYF. The CDR3 region has the DNA TGTGCCACCAGCAGAGTGAGGGGCGGCTACGAGCAGTACTTC. The full variable domain, completed using reference TRBV15 and TRBJ2-7, is DAMVIQNPRYQVTQFGKPVTLSCSQTLNHNVMYWYQQKSSQAPKLLFHYYDKDFNNEADTPDNFQSRRPNTSFCFLDIRSPGLGDTAMYLCATSRVRGGYEQYFGPGTRLTVT.

The chain joins TRBV4-3 to TRBJ2-1, with 15 positions matching TRBD2. The trim removed 5 bases at V and 7 bases at J, leaving 9 bases unmatched. Germline V gives CDR1 LGHNA, CDR2 YSLEER. The CDR3 runs 17 residues. The CDR3 protein is CASSTGLAGGPGNEQFF. For the CDR3, the DNA is TGCGCCAGCAGCACCGGACTAGCGGGAGGGCCGGGAAATGAGCAGTTCTTC.

Of note for this clone: At one end the junction does not follow the germline gene, possibly because of a read error. Other DNA sequences in the sample encode the same CDR3. The gene calls are TRBV30 and TRBJ2-7; D remains ambiguous. From germline, CDR1 is GTSNPN and CDR2 SVGIG (reference sequence). The CDR3 spans 15 residues. The CDR3 DNA sequence: TGCGCCTGGAGTGTATGGCCTAATCCAATCTACGAGCAGTACTTC. Translation gives CAWSVWPNPIYEQYF. The full variable domain, completed using reference TRBV30 and TRBJ2-7, is SQTIHQWPATLVQPVGSPLSLECTVEGTSNPNLYWYRQAAGRGLQLLFYSVGIGQISSEVPQNLSASRPQDRQFILSSKKLLLSDSGFYLCAWSVWPNPIYEQYFGPGTRLTVT.

With regard to this clone: The sample contains more than one DNA sequence encoding this CDR3. This chain joins TRBV9 and TRBJ2-7; D is possibly TRBD1 (5 bases). V was shortened by 2 bases and J by 7 bases, with 13 bases between the two germline ends. The germline gives CDR1 SGDLS, CDR2 YYNGEE. The CDR3 runs 13 residues. As DNA, the CDR3 is TGTGCCAGCAGCGTGGGTGGGGCCGGGGAGCAGTACTTC. This gives the protein CASSVGGAGEQYF.

V usage is TRBV11-1 and J usage is TRBJ2-5; 15 bases match TRBD2. Germline V gene sequence: CDR1 SGHAT, CDR2 FQDESV (reference sequence). Losses at the gene ends were 8 bases for V and 5 bases for J; bases not matched to a gene: 12. This CDR3 contains 17 residues. The CDR3 loop reads CASSGTSGRPRVETQYF. The CDR3, as DNA: TGTGCCAGCTCCGGGACTAGCGGGAGGCCGCGGGTGGAGACCCAGTACTTC.

The V and J genes are TRBV27 and TRBJ2-7, with D possibly TRBD2 on 5 matching bases. The V gene's germline CDR1 is MNHEY and CDR2 SMNVEV (reference sequence). The CDR3 totals 14 residues. The V and J ends lost 7 bases and 5 bases respectively, with 18 bases between them. The CDR3 coding sequence is TGTGCCAGCACCTCACGTCGGGGTCTCCACGAGCAGTACTTC. Translating gives CASTSRRGLHEQYF.

This chain joins TRBV4-2 and TRBJ1-3, with D maybe TRBD1 (5 bases). In germline, CDR1 is LGHNA, CDR2 YNFKEQ. V was cut by 3 bases and J by 0 bases, with 18 bases left in between. This CDR3 has 18 residues. CDR3 sequence: CASSQLPGPPSSGNTIYF. CDR3 bases: TGTGCCAGCAGCCAGCTGCCGGGACCACCAAGCTCTGGAAACACCATATATTTT.

The chain has TRBV7-9 and TRBJ1-4, with 7 bases that match TRBD1. Germline CDR1 reads SEHNR; CDR2 reads FQNEAQ (reference sequence). The trim removed 4 bases at V and 0 bases at J, leaving 5 bases unmatched. This CDR3 comprises 16 residues. In DNA form, the CDR3 reads TGTGCCAGCAGCTCGTCGACAGGGCCAACTAATGAAAAACTGTTTTTT. Amino acids: CASSSSTGPTNEKLFF.

This clone appeared a single time. The V call is TRBV6-1, the J call TRBJ1-4; no firm D call. CDR1 is MNHNS and CDR2 is SASEGT in the germline V gene. The V and J ends lost 3 bases and 0 bases respectively, with 2 bases between them. This CDR3 is built from 13 residues. CDR3 in amino acids: CASSDSTNEKLFF. The CDR3 DNA reads TGTGCCAGCAGTGACTCAACTAATGAAAAACTGTTTTTT.